These 31 T cell receptor beta chains were all obtained from the same sample, sequenced in a study of OX40 agonist ivuxolimab in advanced cancers. TCRdb's copy holds only in-frame clones and misses some; the assay was immunoSEQ multiplex PCR. The sample has some 90,000 clones; 91% are singletons. Sequenced here: CD4+ or CD8+ T cells sorted from blood, sampled in a trial of the OX40 agonist ivuxolimab. The receptors were sampled from an adult with an advanced solid tumor such as melanoma, head and neck, liver or kidney cancer.

The rearrangement links TRBV5-1 to TRBJ2-2, with D hard to call. This CDR3 comprises 12 residues. Per the germline V gene, CDR1 is SGHRS and CDR2 is YFSETQ. Trimming cost V 5 bases and J 6 bases, with 8 bases left between them. CDR3 amino acids: CASRPSPGELFF. DNA for the CDR3: TGCGCCAGCAGGCCCTCCCCCGGGGAGCTGTTTTTT.

This clone was picked up a small number of times. A junction boundary mismatches the germline segment, possibly from a read error. The chain has TRBV30 and TRBJ2-5; 10 nucleotides align to TRBD2. Germline assignment: CDR1 GTSNPN and CDR2 SVGIG (reference sequence). The CDR3 is 18 residues long. CDR3 bases: TGTGCCTGGAGTACCGGACTAGCGGCCTATCGGCTCCAAAAGACCCAGTACTTC. It codes for CAWSTGLAAYRLQKTQYF. Based on the CDR3 plus reference TRBV30 and TRBJ2-5, the full variable domain is SQTIHQWPATLVQPVGSPLSLECTVEGTSNPNLYWYRQAAGRGLQLLFYSVGIGQISSEVPQNLSASRPQDRQFILSSKKLLLSDSGFYLCAWSTGLAAYRLQKTQYFGPGTRLLVL.

J is TRBJ2-3 and V is TRBV6-4; D is possibly TRBD1 (5 bases). The germline V and J ends were trimmed by 6 bases and 4 bases, with 11 bases remaining between them. The length of the CDR3 is 13 residues. CDR1 is MRHNA, CDR2 SNTAGT, per germline. CDR3 residues: CASRGSGPDTQYF. CDR3 nucleotides: TGTGCCAGCAGGGGATCAGGGCCAGATACGCAGTATTTT.

This rearrangement joins TRBV19 to TRBJ1-4; D is ambiguous. This CDR3 comprises 14 residues. Germline V gene sequence: CDR1 LNHDA, CDR2 SQIVND (reference sequence). V dropped 2 bases and J dropped 0 bases, with 4 bases sitting between them. This CDR3 is CASSIQATNEKLFF. The CDR3 nucleotides read TGTGCCAGTAGTATACAGGCAACTAATGAAAAACTGTTTTTT.

The J gene is TRBJ1-1, the V gene TRBV27, with 7 bases aligning to TRBD1. From germline, CDR1 is MNHEY and CDR2 SMNVEV (reference sequence). With V trimmed by 3 bases and J by 4 bases, 5 bases remained unmatched. The CDR3 has 14 amino acids. The CDR3 nucleotides read TGTGCCAGCAGTTTCGGACAGGCCACCACTGAAGCTTTCTTT. Translation: CASSFGQATTEAFF.

The gene calls are TRBV19 and TRBJ2-3, with TRBD2 matching 12 bases. This CDR3 region has 17 residues. Germline V gene data show CDR1 as LNHDA and CDR2 as SQIVND (reference sequence). V was pared by 5 bases and J by 8 bases, with 14 bases of the junction left unmatched. CDR3 protein: CASSVRSSSGRAGTQYF. DNA for the CDR3: TGTGCCAGTAGTGTTCGTTCATCTAGCGGGAGGGCCGGTACGCAGTATTTT.

The rearrangement joins TRBV5-1 to TRBJ2-7; a possible D gene is TRBD1 (6 bases). V was pared by 4 bases and J by 5 bases, with 22 bases between. CDR3 length: 16 residues. Germline V CDR1 and CDR2: SGHRS, YFSETQ. CDR3 nucleotide sequence: TGCGCCAGCAGCCCTCAAGGGCAGGGGAGTTGGGACGAGCAGTACTTC. Its protein product is CASSPQGQGSWDEQYF.

The table lists this clone with a few counts. The chain uses TRBV10-3 and TRBJ2-2, with TRBD2 matching over 7 bases. Germline trimming cut 7 bases from V and 6 bases from J; bases unmatched to any gene: 8. Germline CDR1 ENHRY, CDR2 SYGVKD. The CDR3 runs 14 residues. CDR3 bases: TGTGCCATCAACGCGGGAGAAATGCCCGGGGAGCTGTTTTTT. This gives the protein CAINAGEMPGELFF.

The rearrangement uses TRBV5-1 and TRBJ2-5, with 10 nucleotides matching TRBD2. The trim removed 0 bases at V and 6 bases at J, leaving 5 bases unmatched. Germline CDR1 reads SGHRS; CDR2 reads YFSETQ. The CDR3 length is 15 residues. The CDR3 is CASSLELAGIQTQYF. The CDR3 bases are TGCGCCAGCAGCTTGGAACTAGCGGGAATACAGACCCAGTACTTC.

The chain uses TRBV21-1 and TRBJ1-1; the table's D call of TRBD1 was not tested on the DNA. TRBV21-1 is listed as a pseudogene. CDR3 length: 17 residues. As DNA, the CDR3 is TGTGCCAGCAGCACGAAGGACAGGGAAGCCATGAACACTGAAGCTTTCTTT. It is translated as CASSTKDREAMNTEAFF.

The V gene is TRBV11-2, the J gene TRBJ2-2; D gene ambiguous. CDR3 length: 15 residues. Germline V lookup: CDR1 SGHAT, CDR2 FQNNGV. Trimming pared 0 bases from V and 0 bases from J, leaving 5 bases between. Written as DNA, the CDR3 is TGTGCCAGCAGCTTAGAGGGTCCGAACACCGGGGAGCTGTTTTTT. Its protein product is CASSLEGPNTGELFF.

This chain uses TRBV6-5 with TRBJ2-5; possibly TRBD2 for D (6 bases). The end of the DNA aligns better with TRBJ2-7, so the J call may be wrong. This CDR3 region has 14 residues. The V gene's germline CDR1 is MNHEY and CDR2 SVGAGI. For the CDR3, the DNA is TGTGCCAGCAGCCGAACCGGGACTCCGAACGAGCAGTACTTC. Its translation: CASSRTGTPNEQYF.

Points on this clone: The junction departs from the called germline gene at one end, perhaps through a read error. This rearrangement joins TRBV28 to TRBJ2-7; the D is unclear. CDR3 length: 12 residues. Germline CDR1 MDHEN, CDR2 SYDVKM. CDR3 nucleotide sequence: TGTGCCAGCACCACAAACCCCCGGGTCCTTTTGTTC. Its translation: CASTTNPRVLLF.

The chain has TRBV2 and TRBJ2-1; 9 bases align to TRBD2. There are 15 residues in the CDR3. V shed 6 bases and J 8 bases; nucleotides not matched to a gene: 11. Germline V gives CDR1 SNHLY, CDR2 FYNNEI. Here the CDR3 reads CASRATSGFPDEQFF. CDR3 DNA sequence: TGTGCCAGCAGAGCAACTAGCGGGTTTCCCGATGAGCAGTTCTTC.

This chain joins TRBV18 and TRBJ2-3; unclear D gene. Germline V lookup: CDR1 KGHSH, CDR2 LQKENI. The V and J ends lost 1 base and 3 bases respectively, with 14 bases between them. The CDR3 totals 16 residues. CDR3 nucleotide sequence: TGTGCCAGCTCACCACAGAACCCTACAAAGACAGATACGCAGTATTTT. It is translated as CASSPQNPTKTDTQYF.

The DNA for the CDR3 is TGTGCCAGCAGCTACGGGGGGGCGACCGGCACAGATACGCAGTATTTT. It yields the protein CASSYGGATGTDTQYF. V and J are TRBV6-5 and TRBJ2-3; 8 bases line up with TRBD2. The CDR3 is made up of 16 amino acids. V was pared by 6 bases and J by 1 base, with 9 bases of the junction left unmatched. Germline CDR1 reads MNHEY; CDR2 reads SVGAGI.

This chain joins TRBV5-1 and TRBJ1-2; 8 nucleotides agree with TRBD1. CDR3 length: 14 amino acids. The trim removed 4 bases at V and 0 bases at J, leaving 2 bases unmatched. Germline V lookup: CDR1 SGHRS, CDR2 YFSETQ. CDR3 amino acids: CASSGQGANYGYTF. The CDR3 DNA sequence: TGCGCCAGCAGCGGACAGGGAGCTAACTATGGCTACACCTTC.

The chain couples TRBV6-1 to TRBJ1-2, with D unclear. The CDR3 contains 13 residues. Trimming stripped 8 bases from V and 3 bases from J, with 13 bases between. Germline V gene sequence: CDR1 MNHNS, CDR2 SASEGT. The chain's CDR3 is CASAPGGYYGYTF. DNA of the CDR3: TGTGCCAGCGCCCCAGGCGGCTACTATGGCTACACCTTC.

This chain links TRBV7-9 with TRBJ1-4; D may be TRBD1 (5 bases). CDR3 size: 14 residues. CDR1 and CDR2 (germline): SEHNR, FQNEAQ (reference sequence). Trimming shortened V by 3 bases and J by 5 bases, and 10 bases separated the two germline ends. Here the CDR3 DNA reads TGTGCCAGCAGCTTGAGAGGGGCGAATGAAAAACTGTTTTTT. Its translation: CASSLRGANEKLFF.

This clone was seen just once. The CDR3 DNA reads TGTGCCAGCAGCTTAGGAGTTTATAGCAATCAGCCCCAGCATTTT. As protein: CASSLGVYSNQPQHF. The V call is TRBV7-2, the J call TRBJ1-5, with unresolved D. The V gene lost 1 base and the J gene lost 0 bases, with 7 bases spanning the gap. This CDR3 has 15 residues. The germline V gene encodes CDR1 SGHTA and CDR2 FQGNSA.

The chain combines TRBV5-1 with TRBJ2-3; D call uncertain. The V end was cut by 1 base, the J end by 2 bases, with 11 bases between. The CDR3 consists of 15 residues. The germline V gene has CDR1 SGHRS and CDR2 YFSETQ. CDR3 nucleotides: TGCGCCAGCAGCTTGACAACCGCTTACACAGATACGCAGTATTTT. It translates to CASSLTTAYTDTQYF.

The chain employs TRBV11-3 and TRBJ1-1; D unresolved. CDR3 length equals 15 residues. Trimming cost V 1 base and J 4 bases, with 13 bases left between them. CDR1 and CDR2 (germline): SGHNT, YENEEA. CDR3 nucleotide sequence: TGTGCCAGCAGCTTAGGGGTAGGGAGCGGCACTGAAGCTTTCTTT. Its translation: CASSLGVGSGTEAFF.

The chain links TRBV10-3 to TRBJ2-5, with 8 bases identical to TRBD2. V gave up 3 bases and J gave up 5 bases; unmatched junction bases: 11. Germline CDR1 ENHRY, CDR2 SYGVKD. The CDR3 sequence is 16 residues long. For the CDR3, the DNA is TGTGCCATCAGTGACGTAGCGGGGATGGGTAAGGAGACCCAGTACTTC. Amino acid sequence: CAISDVAGMGKETQYF.

The rearrangement uses TRBV5-5 and TRBJ1-1, with D hard to call. The germline V gene has CDR1 SGHKS and CDR2 YYEKEE (reference sequence). CDR3 length: 15 residues. V was trimmed by 1 base and J by 1 base, leaving 11 bases between them. The CDR3 DNA sequence: TGTGCCAGCAGCTTGTTGCGAGAGGCGAACACTGAAGCTTTCTTT. This sequence encodes CASSLLREANTEAFF.

The chain is built from TRBV7-9 and TRBJ1-6, with D perhaps TRBD1 (5 bases). Germline assignment: CDR1 SEHNR and CDR2 FQNEAQ (reference sequence). V was shortened by 5 bases and J by 9 bases, with 17 bases between the two germline ends. This CDR3 is 15 amino acids long. The CDR3 loop is CASSPWGSLPSPLHF. The DNA of the CDR3 is TGTGCCAGCAGCCCTTGGGGCAGTCTGCCTTCACCCCTCCACTTT.

The gene calls are TRBV6-5 and TRBJ2-7, with D hard to call. Germline V gives CDR1 MNHEY, CDR2 SVGAGI. CDR3 length equals 15 residues. V lost 0 bases, J lost 2 bases, and 11 bases lay in between. The CDR3 bases are TGTGCCAGCAGTTACTCCCTGGGTCCCCCCTACGAGCAGTACTTC. This sequence encodes CASSYSLGPPYEQYF.

The gene calls are TRBV10-2 and TRBJ2-5, with TRBD1 as a possible D gene (5 bases). Germline loops: CDR1 WSHSY, CDR2 SAAADI. The length of the CDR3 is 13 residues. The germline V and J ends were trimmed by 4 bases and 2 bases, with 8 bases remaining between them. CDR3 DNA sequence: TGCGCCAGCAGTGGACAGATACAAGAGACCCAGTACTTC. It yields the protein CASSGQIQETQYF.

This chain uses TRBV27 with TRBJ2-7; 9 bases are a match to TRBD1. The CDR3 covers 14 residues. The ends lost 5 bases at V and 6 bases at J; junction bases unmatched: 8. CDR1 and CDR2 from the germline V gene are MNHEY and SMNVEV (reference sequence). DNA of the CDR3: TGTGCCAGCAGTCCGGGACAGGGACTCTTCGAGCAGTACTTC. Translated, it gives CASSPGQGLFEQYF.

The gene calls are TRBV5-4 and TRBJ2-2, with D possibly being TRBD1 (6 bases). Looked up from germline, CDR1 is SGHNT and CDR2 is YYREEE (reference sequence). The CDR3 consists of 15 residues. V was trimmed by 4 bases and J by 0 bases, leaving 10 bases between them. In nucleotides, the CDR3 is TGTGCCAGCAGCCTACAGGGCGCGAACACCGGGGAGCTGTTTTTT. It codes for CASSLQGANTGELFF. The full variable domain, rest sourced from reference TRBV5-4 and TRBJ2-2, is ETGVTQSPTHLIKTRGQQVTLRCSSQSGHNTVSWYQQALGQGPQFIFQYYREEENGRGNFPPRFSGLQFPNYSSELNVNALELDDSALYLCASSLQGANTGELFFGEGSRLTVL.

The chain has TRBV29-1 and TRBJ2-1; 9 bases agree with TRBD2. Germline values: CDR1 SQVTM, CDR2 ANQGSEA. The junction had 18 bases not matched to a gene; V was cut back by 6 bases and J by 6 bases. This CDR3 is built from 17 residues. CDR3 protein: CSVYGTSTYIASNEQFF. The CDR3, as DNA: TGCAGCGTCTACGGGACTAGCACGTACATAGCTAGCAATGAGCAGTTCTTC.

This chain links TRBV29-1 with TRBJ2-7; 11 bases align to TRBD2. CDR1 is SQVTM, CDR2 ANQGSEA, per germline. J gave up 5 bases and V 7 bases, and 1 base lay outside the gene matches. The CDR3 is made up of 11 amino acids. DNA for the CDR3: TGCAGCGCGGGACTAGCGGACGAGCAGTACTTC. Its protein product is CSAGLADEQYF.